This TCR beta chain originates from a study of T cells after yellow fever vaccination (dated by TCRdb to between 2018 and 2021). About the study as a whole: Libraries from fractions with low cell numbers were prepared with the SMART-Seq v4 Ultra Low Input RNA kit. To track T-cell clones before and after primary and booster YFV17D yellow fever vaccination, bulk TCR alpha and beta repertoires were sequenced longitudinally. Two healthy male donors, one aged 18 to 30 and one aged 30 to 40 years, made up the cohort. Blood was drawn at multiple timepoints before and after primary and secondary immunization, with bulk PBMC replicates and cell subsets isolated. General study outcomes and caveats: Because only a couple of donors were included in the study, the extent to which the findings can be generalized is limited. FACS-sorted repertoires could contain abundant contaminating clonotypes from the bulk population, so computational filtering was required. A small share of clonotypes was detected in both CD4 and CD8 compartments, with the overlap likely arising from convergent recombination. Most clones expanded after primary vaccination (almost 98% of CD4 and 70% to 90% of CD8) were re-detected after the booster, suggesting that broad memory maintenance occurred. The secondary T-cell response was weaker than the primary response but faster, peaking on day 5 instead of day 15.

TCR cDNA was synthesized by 5'RACE template switching, through which a universal primer site and unique molecular identifiers were introduced. Priming for cDNA synthesis came from both the TCR alpha and TCR beta constant segments. Two PCR steps were used to amplify libraries, with sample barcodes and sequencing adapters being added in the second step. Sequencing of the libraries was done on either Illumina HiSeq 2500 (2x100 bp) or NovaSeq (2x150 bp). The original pipeline was this. Reads were demultiplexed and collapsed into UMI consensus sequences with MIGEC, and V(D)J alignment was performed with MiXCR. Vaccine-responding clonotypes were defined with edgeR using replicate PBMC samples, requiring FDR below 0.01 and a log2 fold change above 5 up to day 15. Each bulk clonotype received a CD4 or CD8 identity based on whether the sequenced CD4 or CD8 repertoire contained that clonotype at higher abundance. Using fastp at Q25 and MiXCR, TCRdb reprocessed the public reads and kept productive beta chains. Entries that share a CDR3 protein sequence are merged under the most common genes and DNA. TCRdb, rather than the study authors, made the V and J calls. The sample table contains tens of thousands of distinct CDR3 sequences; only one count was recorded for approximately 7% of them. The ten most abundant clones make up roughly 35% of the sample.

The treatment or condition label corresponds to: live attenuated yellow fever vaccine strain. PBMCs were isolated from peripheral blood using a standard Ficoll-Paque protocol. Dynabeads CD4 and CD8 positive selection kits were used to isolate CD4 and CD8 T-cell fractions. TriZol was used to extract RNA from bulk PBMCs, from CD4 and CD8 fractions, and from dextramer-positive and dextramer-negative fractions. This clonotype was found many times. The specificity of this receptor is unknown. No clone much larger than this one lies a single base away; base qualities are absent. V lost 3 bases and J lost 7 bases; the stretch between them is 14 bases long. CDR1 and CDR2 are read off the germline V gene as KGHDR and SFDVKD. Its CDR3 holds 14 amino acids, cysteine through phenylalanine. The read is trimmed to its CDR3 DNA, 42 bases read in frame from base 1.

The source of this sequence is a young man who received the YFV17D yellow fever vaccine. Sequenced material: CD8+ T cells sorted from PBMCs, taken roughly seven weeks after the first yellow fever vaccination. The chain is assembled from TRBV24-1 and TRBJ1-2; the D region possibly corresponds to TRBD1 (6 bases align). At the DNA level, the sequence is TGTGCCACCAGTGATCCCCTACAGGGTGGTGGCTACACCTTC. The translation is CATSDPLQGGGYTF.